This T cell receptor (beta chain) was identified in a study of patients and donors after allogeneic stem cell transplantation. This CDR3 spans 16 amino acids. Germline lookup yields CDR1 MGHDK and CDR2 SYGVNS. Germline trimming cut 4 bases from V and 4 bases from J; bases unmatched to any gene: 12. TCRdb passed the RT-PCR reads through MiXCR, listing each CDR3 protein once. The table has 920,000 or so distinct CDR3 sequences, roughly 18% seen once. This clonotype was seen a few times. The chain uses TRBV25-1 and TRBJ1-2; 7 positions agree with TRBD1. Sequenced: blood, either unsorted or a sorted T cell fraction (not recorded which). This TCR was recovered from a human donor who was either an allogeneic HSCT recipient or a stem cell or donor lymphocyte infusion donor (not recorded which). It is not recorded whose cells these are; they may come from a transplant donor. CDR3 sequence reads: CASSAPTGRKGYGYTF. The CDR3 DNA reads TGTGCCAGCAGTGCTCCGACAGGGAGGAAAGGCTATGGCTACACCTTC.